The 30 T cell receptor beta chains below come from one sample, sequenced in a study of blood T cell repertoires in COVID-19 (dated by TCRdb to 2018 to 2020). Receptor libraries were prepared by the immunoSEQ multiplex PCR assay. This immuneACCESS table, as held by TCRdb, lists in-frame sequences with V and J called but not all clones. Of the missing ones, under half trace to an unresolved V gene in checked studies; the others have no known cause. The table for this sample lists about 120,000 clones; about 83% of them were counted only once. The ten most abundant clones make up 3% to 4.5% of the sample. Sequencing was carried out using PBMCs or T cells enriched from blood (not recorded which). The receptor source for this set is a woman aged 25 to 39 who had recovered from COVID-19.

The V call is TRBV28, the J call TRBJ2-1; 7 bases fit TRBD2. The junction had 3 bases not matched to a gene; V was cut back by 3 bases and J by 7 bases. The CDR3 spans 13 residues. The V gene's germline CDR1 is MDHEN and CDR2 SYDVKM. This CDR3 is CASSLVGLNEQFF. In DNA, the CDR3 is TGTGCCAGCAGTTTGGTGGGACTAAATGAGCAGTTCTTC.

This clone was picked up one time. The chain recombines TRBV9 with TRBJ2-1; 7 bases match TRBD2. Germline CDR1 reads SGDLS; CDR2 reads YYNGEE. The CDR3 runs to 16 residues. With V trimmed by 0 bases and J by 5 bases, 8 bases remained unmatched. The CDR3 bases are TGTGCCAGCAGCGTAGGCGCTAGCGGACTCAACAATGAGCAGTTCTTC. This encodes CASSVGASGLNNEQFF.

V and J are TRBV5-1 and TRBJ1-6; no reliable D call. The CDR3 extends over 15 amino acids. CDR1 is SGHRS and CDR2 is YFSETQ in the germline V gene. Trimming pared 2 bases from V and 10 bases from J, leaving 16 bases between. CDR3: CASSLGSGVGSPLHF. For the CDR3, the DNA is TGCGCCAGCAGCTTAGGTTCCGGGGTAGGGTCACCCCTCCACTTT.

J is TRBJ1-2 and V is TRBV7-9, with no clear D. The V end lost 2 bases, the J end lost 8 bases, and 6 bases lay between the germline ends. This CDR3 contains 11 residues. Looked up from germline, CDR1 is SEHNR and CDR2 is FQNEAQ (reference sequence). The CDR3 is CASSLLGGYTF. CDR3 coding DNA: TGTGCCAGCAGCTTATTGGGCGGCTACACCTTC. The full variable domain, in which reference TRBV7-9 and TRBJ1-2 provide the parts outside the CDR3, is DTGVSQNPRHKITKRGQNVTFRCDPISEHNRLYWYRQTLGQGPEFLTYFQNEAQLEKSRLLSDRFSAERPKGSFSTLEIQRTEQGDSAMYLCASSLLGGYTFGSGTRLTVV.

V and J are TRBV9 and TRBJ2-7; D possibly corresponds to TRBD2 (5 bases). Germline CDR1 is SGDLS and CDR2 is YYNGEE. The ends were cut back, 0 bases at V and 2 bases at J, with 12 bases in the middle. The CDR3 sequence is 15 residues long. CDR3 in amino acids: CASSVGRGPTYEQYF. CDR3 DNA sequence: TGTGCCAGCAGCGTAGGAAGAGGGCCAACCTACGAGCAGTACTTC.

This sequence joins TRBV7-8 and TRBJ1-3; 8 bases match TRBD1. V dropped 2 bases and J dropped 0; count of bases not matched to a gene: 12. Per the germline V gene, CDR1 is SGHVS and CDR2 is FQNEAQ. The CDR3 is 19 residues long. DNA of the CDR3: TGTGCCAGCAGCTTAAGGATCCGGGACAGGACCCGCTCTGGAAACACCATATATTTT. Its translation is CASSLRIRDRTRSGNTIYF.

The CDR3 DNA follows: TGTGCCAGCTCACCATCACAGGGGGCTGGTGAGCAGTTCTTC. It yields the protein CASSPSQGAGEQFF. The V and J genes are TRBV18 and TRBJ2-1, with TRBD1 matching over 9 bases. CDR3 length equals 14 residues. Unmatched junction bases numbered 5, after V lost 2 bases and J lost 9 bases. The germline CDR1 and CDR2 sequences are KGHSH and LQKENI.

This sequence joins TRBV4-3 and TRBJ2-3, with D perhaps TRBD2 (6 bases). The CDR3 spans 19 residues. Trimming left V 4 bases short and J 2 bases short, with 25 bases between. CDR1 is LGHNA, CDR2 YSLEER, per germline. CDR3 amino acids: CASSPSSLEGDLPTDTQYF. CDR3 DNA sequence: TGCGCCAGCAGCCCAAGTTCCTTGGAGGGAGACCTCCCCACAGATACGCAGTATTTT.

This clone was detected only once. The V gene is TRBV12-5, the J gene TRBJ2-1, with TRBD1 matching over 10 bases. Germline V gene lookup returns CDR1 LGHNT and CDR2 FRNRAP. V lost 6 bases, J lost 3 bases, and 5 bases stayed unmatched. This CDR3 has 15 amino acids. The CDR3 bases are TGTGCTAGTGGCTCAGGACAGGGGGACTACAATGAGCAGTTCTTC. It is translated as CASGSGQGDYNEQFF.

CDR3 loop: CASSLIGGRAYEQYF. The CDR3 coding sequence is TGTGCCAGCAGCTTAATCGGCGGGAGGGCGTACGAGCAGTACTTC. The rearrangement joins TRBV11-1 to TRBJ2-7; 9 bases map to TRBD2. Germline values: CDR1 SGHAT, CDR2 FQDESV (reference sequence). CDR3 length: 15 amino acids. After removal of 2 bases from V and 4 bases from J, the junction contained 6 bases not matched to a gene.

The chain recombines TRBV4-2 with TRBJ2-1; 9 nucleotides match TRBD2. There are 16 residues in the CDR3. The germline V gene has CDR1 LGHNA and CDR2 YNFKEQ. V lost 7 bases and J lost 6; bases outside the gene matches: 13. The CDR3 nucleotides are TGTGCCAGCACCGGTTTCGCGGGAGGGCCACCCAATGAGCAGTTCTTC. This translates into CASTGFAGGPPNEQFF.

V usage is TRBV27 and J usage is TRBJ2-1; no definite D call. The CDR3 is 15 residues long. Trimming pared 1 base from V and 4 bases from J, leaving 11 bases between. Germline CDR1 and CDR2: MNHEY and SMNVEV (reference sequence). The CDR3 reads CASSLYPPVYNEQFF. Written as DNA, the CDR3 is TGTGCCAGCAGTTTATATCCCCCCGTATACAATGAGCAGTTCTTC.

This clone was observed at least ten times. V and J are TRBV6-5 and TRBJ2-7; TRBD1 aligns across 9 bases. Per the germline V gene, CDR1 is MNHEY and CDR2 is SVGAGI. V trimming: 5 bases; J trimming: 5 bases; junction bases outside the gene matches: 7. This CDR3 has 14 amino acids. DNA of the CDR3: TGTGCCAGCAGTATTGGGACAGGGAATCACGAGCAGTACTTC. This encodes CASSIGTGNHEQYF.

This rearrangement joins TRBV5-1 to TRBJ2-5; 9 bases are a match to TRBD1. The CDR3 has 15 residues. V shed 8 bases and J 2 bases; nucleotides not matched to a gene: 10. CDR1 SGHRS and CDR2 YFSETQ come from the germline V gene. The CDR3 DNA is TGCGCCAGTTCGGGACAGGGTAATACTCAAGAGACCCAGTACTTC. Amino acids: CASSGQGNTQETQYF. The full variable domain, in which reference TRBV5-1 and TRBJ2-5 provide the parts outside the CDR3, is KAGVTQTPRYLIKTRGQQVTLSCSPISGHRSVSWYQQTPGQGLQFLFEYFSETQRNKGNFPGRFSGRQFSNSRSEMNVSTLELGDSALYLCASSGQGNTQETQYFGPGTRLLVL.

The sample holds a few counts of this clone. This chain links TRBV7-8 with TRBJ1-5; 7 bases map to TRBD1. V shed 5 bases, J shed 9 bases, and the junction held 16 bases outside the gene matches. The length of the CDR3 is 16 residues. Germline V CDR1 and CDR2: SGHVS, FQNEAQ. Written as DNA, the CDR3 is TGTGCCAGCAGCCCGTGGACAGGTCGGGGTTTAGGGCCCCAGCATTTT. It yields the protein CASSPWTGRGLGPQHF. Combining the CDR3 with reference TRBV7-8 and TRBJ1-5 gives the whole variable domain GAGVSQSPRYKVAKRGQDVALRCDPISGHVSLFWYQQALGQGPEFLTYFQNEAQLDKSGLPSDRFFAERPEGSVSTLKIQRTQQEDSAVYLCASSPWTGRGLGPQHFGDGTRLSIL.

The chain couples TRBV19 to TRBJ1-5; 7 nucleotides align to TRBD1. The CDR3 covers 16 residues. Germline values: CDR1 LNHDA, CDR2 SQIVND (reference sequence). Trimming took 3 bases from V and 3 from J; bases not matched to a gene: 8. The CDR3: CASSIELTGPNQPQHF. The CDR3 coding sequence is TGTGCCAGTAGTATCGAGTTGACAGGGCCCAATCAGCCCCAGCATTTT. Drawing the rest from reference TRBV19 and TRBJ1-5, the complete variable domain is DGGITQSPKYLFRKEGQNVTLSCEQNLNHDAMYWYRQDPGQGLRLIYYSQIVNDFQKGDIAEGYSVSREKKESFPLTVTSAQKNPTAFYLCASSIELTGPNQPQHFGDGTRLSIL.

This clone was detected only once. The chain joins TRBV29-1 to TRBJ2-1; no clear D gene. The germline gives CDR1 SQVTM, CDR2 ANQGSEA. V was clipped by 2 bases and J by 7 bases, with 12 bases between them. CDR3 size: 13 residues. CDR3 nucleotides: TGCAGCGTTGAACAGGTTGCGCGAAATGAGCAGTTCTTC. It yields the protein CSVEQVARNEQFF.

The rearrangement joins TRBV28 to TRBJ2-7; 8 bases fit TRBD1. The CDR3 runs 15 residues. V trimming: 5 bases; J trimming: 1 base; junction bases outside the gene matches: 7. Per germline, CDR1 MDHEN and CDR2 SYDVKM. The CDR3 DNA follows: TGTGCCAGCAGTGCCGCTACAGGGGGTTCCTACGAGCAGTACTTC. Amino acids: CASSAATGGSYEQYF.

The V gene is TRBV2, the J gene TRBJ1-2; 9 bases align to TRBD1. CDR1 and CDR2 (germline): SNHLY, FYNNEI. The CDR3 has 15 amino acids. With 5 bases clipped from V and 8 bases from J, the junction kept 12 bases outside the gene matches. CDR3 sequence: CASSLKQGAHWGYTF. CDR3 coding DNA: TGTGCCAGCAGTCTAAAACAGGGGGCGCATTGGGGCTACACCTTC.

The chain has TRBV15 and TRBJ2-5; D is possibly TRBD2 (6 bases). The V and J ends lost 1 base and 4 bases respectively, with 13 bases between them. This CDR3 region has 15 residues. Germline CDR1 LNHNV, CDR2 YYDKDF (reference sequence). CDR3 sequence (DNA): TGTGCCACCAGCAGAGGGGGGGTCTCGGGAGAGACCCAGTACTTC. It codes for CATSRGGVSGETQYF. Drawing the rest from reference TRBV15 and TRBJ2-5, the complete variable domain is DAMVIQNPRYQVTQFGKPVTLSCSQTLNHNVMYWYQQKSSQAPKLLFHYYDKDFNNEADTPDNFQSRRPNTSFCFLDIRSPGLGDTAMYLCATSRGGVSGETQYFGPGTRLLVL.

This rearrangement joins TRBV28 to TRBJ1-2, with D possibly TRBD1 on 5 matching bases. Trimming pared 3 bases from V and 8 bases from J, leaving 13 bases between. This CDR3 spans 13 amino acids. Germline loops: CDR1 MDHEN, CDR2 SYDVKM. In nucleotides, the CDR3 is TGTGCCAGCAGTTTTGCGGGGCGAGAAGGCTACACCTTC. Translated, it gives CASSFAGREGYTF.

This chain joins TRBV4-2 and TRBJ2-5, with 8 bases fitting TRBD2. This CDR3 spans 16 amino acids. Germline lookup yields CDR1 LGHNA and CDR2 YNFKEQ. Trimming removed 4 bases from V and 2 bases from J; junction bases left unmatched: 9. The CDR3 coding sequence is TGTGCCAGCAGCCTTACTAGCGGAAGTGCGCAAGAGACCCAGTACTTC. As protein: CASSLTSGSAQETQYF.

The V and J genes are TRBV10-3 and TRBJ2-3; weak D call: TRBD2 (5 bases). The CDR3 totals 11 residues. Trimming took off 10 bases at V and 4 bases at J, with 9 bases between the two ends. Germline values: CDR1 ENHRY, CDR2 SYGVKD. The CDR3 region has the DNA TGTGCCAGCGGGCCGGCAGATACGCAGTATTTT. It yields the protein CASGPADTQYF.

The J gene is TRBJ2-7, the V gene TRBV6-2 or TRBV6-3; possible D gene TRBD2, 6 bases. Trimming took 1 base from V and 4 from J, leaving 11 bases between them. The germline gives CDR1 MNHEY, CDR2 SVGEGT. The CDR3 contains 14 residues. CDR3 in DNA: TGTGCCAGCAGTTACTTGGGGGGAACTTACGAGCAGTACTTC. It is translated as CASSYLGGTYEQYF.

CDR3 amino acids: CASSLFSGRVDEQFF. The CDR3 DNA is TGTGCCAGCAGCTTATTCAGCGGGAGAGTCGATGAGCAGTTCTTC. V gene TRBV5-6 combines with J gene TRBJ2-1; 8 bases map to TRBD2. Per the germline V gene, CDR1 is SGHDT and CDR2 is YYEEEE. The trim removed 2 bases at V and 8 bases at J, leaving 9 bases unmatched. The CDR3 is 15 amino acids.

The V call is TRBV7-3, the J call TRBJ2-7; 14 nucleotides match TRBD2. V trimming: 2 bases; J trimming: 2 bases; junction bases outside the gene matches: 11. Germline-derived CDR1 and CDR2 are SGHTA and FQGTGA. The CDR3 spans 19 residues. DNA for the CDR3: TGTGCCAGCAGCTTAGCCCTCGGGACTAGCGGGAGATTCGCCTACGAGCAGTACTTC. Translated, it gives CASSLALGTSGRFAYEQYF.

This chain links TRBV20-1 with TRBJ1-6; the D gene is possibly TRBD1 (5 bases). The germline V gene encodes CDR1 DFQATT and CDR2 SNEGSKA (reference sequence). The V end was cut by 3 bases, the J end by 9 bases, with 18 bases between. The CDR3 runs 15 residues. CDR3 DNA: TGCAGTGCTAGTCCCTCGGGTCAGGGAAGTTCACCCCTCCACTTT. The encoded protein is CSASPSGQGSSPLHF.

The chain combines TRBV6-4 with TRBJ1-2; a weak D match, TRBD1 (5 bases). V lost 5 bases, J lost 3 bases, and 19 bases lay in between. Looked up from germline, CDR1 is MRHNA and CDR2 is SNTAGT. The CDR3 runs 16 residues. CDR3 nucleotide sequence: TGTGCCAGCAGTACCCCCTTAAGTGGGGGGGACTATGGCTACACCTTC. Translated: CASSTPLSGGDYGYTF.

J is TRBJ2-7 and V is TRBV29-1; D is ambiguous. This CDR3 is built from 12 residues. The ends were cut back, 7 bases at V and 7 bases at J, with 17 bases in the middle. CDR1 and CDR2 from the germline V gene are SQVTM and ANQGSEA. DNA for the CDR3: TGCAGCGCCCGGTTTGAACCTAAGGAGCAGTACTTC. It yields the protein CSARFEPKEQYF.

This chain uses TRBV2 with TRBJ1-6; 8 bases map to TRBD1. V lost 5 bases and J lost 9; bases outside the gene matches: 6. The CDR3 extends over 14 amino acids. The germline V gene has CDR1 SNHLY and CDR2 FYNNEI. The CDR3 sequence is CASSQDRVGSPLHF. CDR3 nucleotide sequence: TGTGCCAGCAGTCAGGACAGGGTGGGTTCACCCCTCCACTTT.